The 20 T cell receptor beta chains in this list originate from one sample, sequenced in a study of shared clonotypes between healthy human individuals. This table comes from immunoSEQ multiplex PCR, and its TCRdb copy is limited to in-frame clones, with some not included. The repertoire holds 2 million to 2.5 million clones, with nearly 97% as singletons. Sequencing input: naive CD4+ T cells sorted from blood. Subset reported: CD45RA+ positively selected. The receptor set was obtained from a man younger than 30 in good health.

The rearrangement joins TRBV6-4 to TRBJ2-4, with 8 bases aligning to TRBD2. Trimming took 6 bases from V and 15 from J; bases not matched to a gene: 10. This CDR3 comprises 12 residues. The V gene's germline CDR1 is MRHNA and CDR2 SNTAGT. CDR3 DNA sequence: TGTGCCAGCAGAGCGGGAGCTGAGTTCGGGTACTTC. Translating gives CASRAGAEFGYF.

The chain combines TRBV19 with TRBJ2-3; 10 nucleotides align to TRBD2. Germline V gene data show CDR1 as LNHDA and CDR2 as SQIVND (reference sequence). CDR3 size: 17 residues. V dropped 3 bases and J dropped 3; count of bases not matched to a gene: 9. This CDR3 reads CASSITASGSWTDTQYF. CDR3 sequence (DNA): TGTGCCAGTAGTATCACGGCTAGCGGGAGTTGGACAGATACGCAGTATTTT.

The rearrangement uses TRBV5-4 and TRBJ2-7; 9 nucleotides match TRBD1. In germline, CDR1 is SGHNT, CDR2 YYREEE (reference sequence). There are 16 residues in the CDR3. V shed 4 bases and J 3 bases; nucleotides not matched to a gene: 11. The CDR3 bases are TGTGCCAGCAGCGAACCGGGACAGGGAACACTCTACGAGCAGTACTTC. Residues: CASSEPGQGTLYEQYF.

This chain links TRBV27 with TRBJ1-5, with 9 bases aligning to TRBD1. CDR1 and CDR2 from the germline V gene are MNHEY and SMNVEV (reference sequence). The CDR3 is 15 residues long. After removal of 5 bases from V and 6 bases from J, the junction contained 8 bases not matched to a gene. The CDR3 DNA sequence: TGTGCCAGCAGTCCCCTGAGGACAGGGGCTCAGCCCCAGCATTTT. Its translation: CASSPLRTGAQPQHF.

DNA of the CDR3: TGTGCCAGCAGCGTAGCGGGAGGGGGATTAGATACGCAGTATTTT. Its translation is CASSVAGGGLDTQYF. The chain joins TRBV9 to TRBJ2-3; 8 bases map to TRBD2. The V gene end was trimmed by 0 bases and the J gene end by 5 bases; junction bases not matched to a gene: 5. This CDR3 has 15 amino acids. The germline gives CDR1 SGDLS, CDR2 YYNGEE. Full variable domain (rest looked up from reference TRBV9 and TRBJ2-3): DSGVTQTPKHLITATGQRVTLRCSPRSGDLSVYWYQQSLDQGLQFLIQYYNGEERAKGNILERFSAQQFPDLHSELNLSSLELGDSALYFCASSVAGGGLDTQYFGPGTRLTVL.

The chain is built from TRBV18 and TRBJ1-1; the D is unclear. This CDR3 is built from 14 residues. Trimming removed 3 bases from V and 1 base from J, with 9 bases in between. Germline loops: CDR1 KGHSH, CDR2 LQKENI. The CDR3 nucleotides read TGTGCCAGCTCACCGAGGGCGCGGAACACTGAAGCTTTCTTT. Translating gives CASSPRARNTEAFF.

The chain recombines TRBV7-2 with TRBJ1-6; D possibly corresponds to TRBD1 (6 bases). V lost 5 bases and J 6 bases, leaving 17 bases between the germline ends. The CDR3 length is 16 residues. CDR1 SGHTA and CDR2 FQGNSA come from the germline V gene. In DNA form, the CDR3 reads TGTGCCAGCAGCCCGAGGGGGGGGATCTTTAATTCACCCCTCCACTTT. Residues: CASSPRGGIFNSPLHF.

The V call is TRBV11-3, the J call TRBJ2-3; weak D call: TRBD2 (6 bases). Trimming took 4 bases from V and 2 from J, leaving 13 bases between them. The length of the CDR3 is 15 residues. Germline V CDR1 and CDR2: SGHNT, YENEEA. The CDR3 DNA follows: TGTGCCAGCAGCTCCTCGGCGGGGACCACAGATACGCAGTATTTT. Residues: CASSSSAGTTDTQYF.

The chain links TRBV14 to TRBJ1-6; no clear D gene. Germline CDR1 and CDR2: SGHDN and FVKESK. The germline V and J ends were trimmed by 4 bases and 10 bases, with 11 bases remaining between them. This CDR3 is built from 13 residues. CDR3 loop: CASSPAGVSPLHF. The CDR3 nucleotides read TGTGCCAGCAGCCCAGCGGGAGTGTCACCCCTCCACTTT. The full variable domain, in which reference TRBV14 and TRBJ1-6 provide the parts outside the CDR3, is EAGVTQFPSHSVIEKGQTVTLRCDPISGHDNLYWYRRVMGKEIKFLLHFVKESKQDESGMPNNRFLAERTGGTYSTLKVQPAELEDSGVYFCASSPAGVSPLHFGNGTRLTVT.

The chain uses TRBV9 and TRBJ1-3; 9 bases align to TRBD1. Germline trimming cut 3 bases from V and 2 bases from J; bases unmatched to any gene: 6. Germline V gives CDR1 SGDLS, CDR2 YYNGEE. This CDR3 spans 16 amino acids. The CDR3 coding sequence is TGTGCCAGCAGCGCCTTCACAGGGGGCCCTGGAAACACCATATATTTT. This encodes CASSAFTGGPGNTIYF.

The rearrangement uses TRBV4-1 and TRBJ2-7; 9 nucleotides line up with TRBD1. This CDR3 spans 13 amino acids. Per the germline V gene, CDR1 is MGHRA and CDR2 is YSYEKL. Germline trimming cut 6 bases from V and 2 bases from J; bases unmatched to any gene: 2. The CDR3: CASRRQGAYEQYF. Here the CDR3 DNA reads TGCGCCAGCAGACGACAGGGGGCCTACGAGCAGTACTTC.

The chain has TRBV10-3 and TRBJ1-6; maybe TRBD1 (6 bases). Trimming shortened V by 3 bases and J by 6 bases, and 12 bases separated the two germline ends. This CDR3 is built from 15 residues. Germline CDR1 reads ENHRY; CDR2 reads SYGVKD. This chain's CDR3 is CAISEGQPANSPLHF. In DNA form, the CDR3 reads TGTGCCATCAGTGAAGGACAGCCCGCTAATTCACCCCTCCACTTT.

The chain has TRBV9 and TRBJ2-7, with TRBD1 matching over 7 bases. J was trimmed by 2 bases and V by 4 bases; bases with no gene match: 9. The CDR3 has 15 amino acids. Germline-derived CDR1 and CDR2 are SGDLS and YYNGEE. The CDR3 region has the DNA TGTGCCAGCAGCCTTACCGGGACAGAAGCCTACGAGCAGTACTTC. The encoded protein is CASSLTGTEAYEQYF.

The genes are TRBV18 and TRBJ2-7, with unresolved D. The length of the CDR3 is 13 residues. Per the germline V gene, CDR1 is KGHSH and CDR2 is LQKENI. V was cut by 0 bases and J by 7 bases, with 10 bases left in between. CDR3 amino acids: CASSPPQMGEQYF. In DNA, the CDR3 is TGTGCCAGCTCACCACCTCAAATGGGGGAGCAGTACTTC.

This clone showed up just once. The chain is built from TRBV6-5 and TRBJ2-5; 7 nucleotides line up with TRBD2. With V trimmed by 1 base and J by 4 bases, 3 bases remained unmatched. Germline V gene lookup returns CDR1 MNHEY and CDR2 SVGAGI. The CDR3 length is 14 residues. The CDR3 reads CASSYLVAGETQYF. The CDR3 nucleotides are TGTGCCAGCAGTTACTTGGTAGCGGGAGAGACCCAGTACTTC.

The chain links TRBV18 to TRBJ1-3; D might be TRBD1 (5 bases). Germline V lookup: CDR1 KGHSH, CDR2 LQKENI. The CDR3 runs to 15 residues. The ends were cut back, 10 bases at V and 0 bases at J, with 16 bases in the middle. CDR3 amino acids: CANSPQESSGNTIYF. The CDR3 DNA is TGTGCCAACTCGCCACAGGAGAGCTCTGGAAACACCATATATTTT. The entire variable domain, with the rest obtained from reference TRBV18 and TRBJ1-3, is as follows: NAGVMQNPRHLVRRRGQEARLRCSPMKGHSHVYWYRQLPEEGLKFMVYLQKENIIDESGMPKERFSAEFPKEGPSILRIQQVVRGDSAAYFCANSPQESSGNTIYFGEGSWLTVV.

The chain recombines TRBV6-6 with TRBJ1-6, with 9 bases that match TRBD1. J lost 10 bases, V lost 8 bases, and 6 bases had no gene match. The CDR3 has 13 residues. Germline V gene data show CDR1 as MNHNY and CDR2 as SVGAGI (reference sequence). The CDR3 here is CASGEDRGSPLHF. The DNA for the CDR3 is TGTGCCAGCGGGGAGGACAGGGGCTCACCCCTCCACTTT.

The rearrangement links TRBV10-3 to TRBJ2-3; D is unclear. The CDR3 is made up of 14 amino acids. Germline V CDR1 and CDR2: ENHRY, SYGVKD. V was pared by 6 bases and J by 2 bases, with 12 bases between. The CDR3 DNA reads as TGTGCCATCAGACCCACCGGGCTCACAGATACGCAGTATTTT. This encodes CAIRPTGLTDTQYF.

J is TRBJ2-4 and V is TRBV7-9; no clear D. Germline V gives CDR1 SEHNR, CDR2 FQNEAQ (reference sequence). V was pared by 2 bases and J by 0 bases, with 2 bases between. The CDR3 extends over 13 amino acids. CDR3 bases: TGTGCCAGCAGCTTATTAGCCAAAAACATTCAGTACTTC. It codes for CASSLLAKNIQYF.

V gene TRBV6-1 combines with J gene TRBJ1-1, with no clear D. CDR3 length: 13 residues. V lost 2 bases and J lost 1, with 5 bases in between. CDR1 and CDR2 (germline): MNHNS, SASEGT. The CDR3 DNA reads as TGTGCCAGCAGTGAAAAGACGAACACTGAAGCTTTCTTT. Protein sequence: CASSEKTNTEAFF.